The source of this T cell receptor (beta chain) is a study of Graves' ophthalmopathy and Graves' hyperthyroidism. About the study: Prior to any treatment, peripheral blood was collected at the time of initial diagnosis.

For repertoire sequencing, the TCR beta CDR3 regions were amplified from RNA transcripts. A first-round RT-PCR used HTBI primers, followed by a second-round multiplex PCR. Using its own MiXCR run on the multiplex PCR reads, TCRdb lists one record per CDR3 protein. The table has approximately 700,000 distinct CDR3 sequences, 40% seen once. The study enrolled ophthalmopathy donors with moderate-to-severe activity, CAS ≥3, NOSPECS ≥4 and duration under 3 months. Sample: peripheral blood. This sequence originates from an adult man with Graves' ophthalmopathy.

For the CDR3, the DNA is TGTGCCAGCAGCATAAGACAGGAGATACCCTACGAGCAGTACTTC. Its protein is CASSIRQEIPYEQYF. The chain carries TRBV7-2 and TRBJ2-7; D may be TRBD1 (6 bases). Trimming took 5 bases from V and 2 from J, leaving 16 bases between them. Germline CDR1 SGHTA, CDR2 FQGNSA. The CDR3 contains 15 residues.